This record covers a single T cell receptor (beta chain). The source of the sample is a study of blood T cell repertoires in COVID-19. The CDR3 extends over 17 amino acids. The germline V gene encodes CDR1 SGHRS and CDR2 YFSETQ. The ends lost 4 bases at V and 5 bases at J; junction bases unmatched: 14. Here immunoSEQ multiplex PCR was the method, and the copy in TCRdb shows in-frame clones only, minus some. Here the sample spans 200,000 to 250,000 clones, about 83% being singletons. The chain combines TRBV5-1 with TRBJ2-3; the match to TRBD1 covers 9 bases. This receptor was obtained from a man younger than 45 who had recovered from COVID-19. Sequencing used peripheral blood. CDR3 DNA sequence: TGCGCCAGCAGCCCCCTCCTACAGGGGGCGCATGAAGATACGCAGTATTTT. This translates into CASSPLLQGAHEDTQYF.